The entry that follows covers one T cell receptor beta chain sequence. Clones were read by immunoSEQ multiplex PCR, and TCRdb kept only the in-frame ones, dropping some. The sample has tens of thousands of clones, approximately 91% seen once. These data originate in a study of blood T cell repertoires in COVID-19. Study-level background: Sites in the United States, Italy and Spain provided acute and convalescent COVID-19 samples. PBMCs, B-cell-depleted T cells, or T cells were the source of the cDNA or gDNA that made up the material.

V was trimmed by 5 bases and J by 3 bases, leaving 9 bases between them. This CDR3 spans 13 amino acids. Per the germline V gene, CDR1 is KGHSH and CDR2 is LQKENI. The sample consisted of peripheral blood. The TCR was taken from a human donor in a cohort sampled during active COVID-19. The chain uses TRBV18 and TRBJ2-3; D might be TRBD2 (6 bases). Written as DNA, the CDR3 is TGTGCCAGCTCAGCGGGACGGACAGATACGCAGTATTTT. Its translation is CASSAGRTDTQYF.